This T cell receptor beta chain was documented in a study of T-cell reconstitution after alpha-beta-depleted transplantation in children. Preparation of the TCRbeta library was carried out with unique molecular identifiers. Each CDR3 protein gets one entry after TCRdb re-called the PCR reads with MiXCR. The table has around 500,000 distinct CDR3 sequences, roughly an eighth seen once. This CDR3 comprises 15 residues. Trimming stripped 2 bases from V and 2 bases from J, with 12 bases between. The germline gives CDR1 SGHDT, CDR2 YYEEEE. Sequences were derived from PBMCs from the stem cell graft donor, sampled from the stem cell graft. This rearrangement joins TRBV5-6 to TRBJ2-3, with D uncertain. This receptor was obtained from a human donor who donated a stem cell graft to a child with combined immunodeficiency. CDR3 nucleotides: TGTGCCAGCAGCTTACGGCAGCCGATCACAGATACGCAGTATTTT. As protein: CASSLRQPITDTQYF.